This T cell receptor (beta chain) is drawn from a study of identifying expanded T cells in peripheral blood. Generated by immunoSEQ multiplex PCR, the TCRdb table keeps only in-frame clones and is missing some. Here the sample spans around 130,000 clones, 86% being singletons. Germline loops: CDR1 MNHEY, CDR2 SMNVEV (reference sequence). CDR3 length: 13 residues. V dropped 6 bases and J dropped 4; count of bases not matched to a gene: 5. The genes are TRBV27 and TRBJ1-1; the match to TRBD1 covers 7 bases. Sequencing used blood. The receptor's source is a person aged 18 to 70 in good health. In nucleotides, the CDR3 is TGTGCCAGCAGACAGGGGAGGGGCACTGAAGCTTTCTTT. This gives the protein CASRQGRGTEAFF.